This T cell receptor (beta chain) appears in the sequencing data of a study of identical twins' blood T cells. Authors' processing steps: Per-library CDR3 reads ranged roughly 2 to 4 million; clonotypes, ~90,000 to ~550,000. TCRdb processed the 5' RACE reads anew with MiXCR; each CDR3 protein has one entry. What appears here as the V and J calls and clone size reflects TCRdb's work, not the paper's. Among fewer than 450,000 distinct CDR3 sequences, roughly 27% were seen once, and the ten largest hold about 6%. Notes on the study in general: V gene usage reportedly matched far better within twin pairs than unrelated donors. Shared environment remains a possible cause of twin similarity.

Likely shared infections and vaccines: all three twin pairs were reared together. Germline assignment: CDR1 MNHNY and CDR2 SVGAGI (reference sequence). Trimming pared 8 bases from V and 4 bases from J, leaving 13 bases between. This CDR3 is 13 amino acids long. This clonotype was counted ten times or more. Its antigen remains unidentified. The J gene is TRBJ2-3, the V gene TRBV6-6; D remains unclear. This clonotype was sampled from a woman between 18 and 55 years old in good health. Sequences were obtained from PBMCs. The CDR3: CASSPSGADTQYF. As DNA, the CDR3 is TGTGCCAGCTCTCCTTCAGGCGCAGATACGCAGTATTTT.